The rows below give T cell receptor beta chains drawn from one sample of a study of blood T cell repertoires in COVID-19. TCRdb's table, derived via immunoSEQ multiplex PCR, lists solely in-frame clones and lacks some. The table has 100,000 or so clones, more than 85% seen once. Source material: peripheral blood. The receptors stem from a human donor with acute or convalescent COVID-19. The donor label of this sample is uncertain. Both conserved end residues are part of each CDR3. The order of the fields is V gene, clone size, CDR3 length, D gene, J gene, CDR3 DNA, CDR3 protein. D genes are given only for firm matches. Rows may omit the clone size; those that give it use once, few, many or a size class.

V: TRBV19; size: NA; length: 17; D: TRBD1; J: TRBJ2-2; DNA: TGTGCCAGTACTGCTATGGACAGGGGGCCGGGGACCGGGGAGCTGTTTTTT; CDR3: CASTAMDRGPGTGELFF
V: TRBV30; size: NA; length: 11; D: NA; J: TRBJ1-1; DNA: TGTGCCTGGGCTGTTATTACAAAAGCTTTCTTT; CDR3: CAWAVITKAFF
V: TRBV3-1/TRBV3-2; size: NA; length: 14; D: NA; J: TRBJ2-2; DNA: TGTGCCAGCAGCCAAGAGGGGGGGCCTGGGGAGCTGTTTTTT; CDR3: CASSQEGGPGELFF
V: TRBV7-3; size: NA; length: 13; D: NA; J: TRBJ1-1; DNA: TGTGCCAGCAGCCGCGGCCAGAACACTGAAGCTTTCTTT; CDR3: CASSRGQNTEAFF
V: TRBV28; size: NA; length: 12; D: TRBD1; J: TRBJ1-2; DNA: TGTGCCAGCAGGACAGGGACTTTCGGCTACACCTTC; CDR3: CASRTGTFGYTF
V: TRBV21-1; size: NA; length: 15; D: NA; J: TRBJ2-1; DNA: TGTGCCAGCAGCAAATATTCAAGCGGAAGGCATGAGCAGTTCTTC; CDR3: CASSKYSSGRHEQFF
V: TRBV19; size: NA; length: 11; D: NA; J: TRBJ1-5; DNA: TGTGCCAGTAGATGGGGGGAATCCACTTATTTT; CDR3: CASRWGESTYF
V: TRBV11-2; size: NA; length: 13; D: NA; J: TRBJ1-1; DNA: TGTGCCAGCAGCTTATCTGTCACTCTTGGAGCTTTCTTT; CDR3: CASSLSVTLGAFF
V: TRBV28; size: NA; length: 14; D: NA; J: TRBJ1-1; DNA: TGTGCCAGCAGTTTAATGGGCAAGAACACTGAAGCTTTCTTT; CDR3: CASSLMGKNTEAFF
V: TRBV14; size: NA; length: 13; D: NA; J: TRBJ2-7; DNA: TGTGCCAGCAGCCAAGACAGGGGTTACGAGCAGTACTTC; CDR3: CASSQDRGYEQYF
V: TRBV5-1; size: NA; length: 14; D: NA; J: TRBJ1-3; DNA: TGCGCCAGCTCCCAATCGGTCTCTGGAAACACCATATATTTT; CDR3: CASSQSVSGNTIYF
V: TRBV7-9; size: NA; length: 16; D: NA; J: TRBJ2-1; DNA: TGTGCCAGCAGCCAACAGGCGGGACCCTTTAGGAATGAGCAGTTCTTC; CDR3: CASSQQAGPFRNEQFF
V: TRBV19; size: few; length: 15; D: NA; J: TRBJ1-2; DNA: TGTGCCAGTAGCAGCGGACGGGGAGGAGGCTATGGCTACACCTTC; CDR3: CASSSGRGGGYGYTF
V: TRBV28; size: NA; length: 15; D: NA; J: TRBJ2-5; DNA: TGTGCCAGCACCCCCCTACCGGGACAACAAGAGACCCAGTACTTC; CDR3: CASTPLPGQQETQYF
V: TRBV23-1; size: NA; length: 12; D: NA; J: TRBJ1-5; DNA: TGCGCCAGCAGTCCCCACAAACAGACCCAGCATTTT; CDR3: CASSPHKQTQHF
V: TRBV27; size: NA; length: 16; D: TRBD2; J: TRBJ2-1; DNA: TGTGCCAGCAGTTTAGATCCTAGCGGGAGACGCAATGAGCAGTTCTTC; CDR3: CASSLDPSGRRNEQFF
V: TRBV7-9; size: NA; length: 19; D: TRBD2; J: TRBJ2-3; DNA: TGTGCCAGCAGCTTAGCCCCCGTGGGGACTAGCGGATACACAGATACGCAGTATTTT; CDR3: CASSLAPVGTSGYTDTQYF
V: TRBV19; size: NA; length: 17; D: NA; J: TRBJ1-3; DNA: TGTGCCAGTAGTATAGTACTAATGATGAGCTCTGGAAACACCATATATTTT; CDR3: CASSIVLMMSSGNTIYF
V: TRBV28; size: NA; length: 14; D: TRBD1; J: TRBJ1-4; DNA: TGTGCCAGCAGCCTGGGACAGGGTAGAGAAAAACTGTTTTTT; CDR3: CASSLGQGREKLFF
V: TRBV6-5; size: NA; length: 15; D: TRBD1; J: TRBJ1-5; DNA: TGTGCCAGCGGCAGGGGGCGGCTGGGCAATCAGCCCCAGCATTTT; CDR3: CASGRGRLGNQPQHF
V: TRBV18; size: NA; length: 14; D: NA; J: TRBJ2-1; DNA: TGTGCCAGCTCACCACCGACAGAGTACAATGAGCAGTTCTTC; CDR3: CASSPPTEYNEQFF
V: TRBV28; size: NA; length: 20; D: TRBD2; J: TRBJ2-1; DNA: TGTGCCAGCAGTTCAAGACTAGCGGGAGGCCCGGGGAGCTCCTACAATGAGCAGTTCTTC; CDR3: CASSSRLAGGPGSSYNEQFF
V: TRBV18; size: NA; length: 15; D: NA; J: TRBJ1-2; DNA: TGTGCCAGCTCACCCCTGGACGGGACTAACTATGGCTACACCTTC; CDR3: CASSPLDGTNYGYTF
V: TRBV11-2; size: NA; length: 13; D: NA; J: TRBJ2-7; DNA: TGTGCCAGCAGCTTAGTTTCAGGATTCGAGCAGTACTTC; CDR3: CASSLVSGFEQYF
V: TRBV6-6; size: NA; length: 15; D: NA; J: TRBJ2-7; DNA: TGTGCCAGCAGTTTTCGTTGGACAGAAGAATACGAGCAGTACTTC; CDR3: CASSFRWTEEYEQYF
V: TRBV5-4; size: NA; length: 15; D: NA; J: TRBJ1-3; DNA: TGTGCCAGCAGCTTCCAGGGTTACAGTGGAAACACCATATATTTT; CDR3: CASSFQGYSGNTIYF
V: TRBV7-2; size: NA; length: 15; D: TRBD1; J: TRBJ1-2; DNA: TGTGCCAGCAGCCCCGGACAGGGAGCTAACTATGGCTACACCTTC; CDR3: CASSPGQGANYGYTF
V: TRBV10-3; size: NA; length: 15; D: NA; J: TRBJ2-5; DNA: TGTGCCATCAGTGAGTCGGTGCGGGACCGTCCAACCCAGTACTTC; CDR3: CAISESVRDRPTQYF
V: TRBV10-3; size: NA; length: 14; D: TRBD1; J: TRBJ1-2; DNA: TGTGCCACGGCGCAGGGGGCGAACTACTATGGCTACACCTTC; CDR3: CATAQGANYYGYTF
V: TRBV6-5; size: NA; length: 15; D: TRBD1; J: TRBJ1-2; DNA: TGTGCCAGCAGTTACCGGGGACAGGGGGCTGGTGGCTACACCTTC; CDR3: CASSYRGQGAGGYTF
V: TRBV30; size: NA; length: 15; D: TRBD2; J: TRBJ2-1; DNA: TGTGCCTGGGTGAAAGCGGGGGGGCCCTGGGATGAGCAGTTCTTC; CDR3: CAWVKAGGPWDEQFF
V: TRBV30; size: NA; length: 17; D: TRBD1; J: TRBJ1-2; DNA: TGTGCCTGCCCAACCGGGACAGGGGTCTGGGTACGCTATGGCTACACCTTC; CDR3: CACPTGTGVWVRYGYTF
V: TRBV28; size: few; length: 14; D: NA; J: TRBJ1-3; DNA: TGTGCCAGCGGTCACGGGACTTCACGAAACACCATATATTTT; CDR3: CASGHGTSRNTIYF
V: TRBV4-2; size: NA; length: 16; D: NA; J: TRBJ2-6; DNA: TGTGCCAGCAGCCAAGATAGGGGCCCTGGGGCCAACGTCCTGACTTTC; CDR3: CASSQDRGPGANVLTF
V: TRBV10-3; size: NA; length: 14; D: TRBD2; J: TRBJ2-7; DNA: TGTGCCTCGCTTAGCGGGGGGGCCGCCTACGAGCAGTACTTC; CDR3: CASLSGGAAYEQYF
V: TRBV2; size: NA; length: 15; D: NA; J: TRBJ2-4; DNA: TGTGCCAGCAGTGGTCAGGGTCTGGCCAAAAACATTCAGTACTTC; CDR3: CASSGQGLAKNIQYF
V: TRBV6-2/TRBV6-3; size: NA; length: 16; D: TRBD2; J: TRBJ2-7; DNA: TGTGCCAGCAGCCACCCGCTAGCGGGGTTCTCCTACGAGCAGTACTTC; CDR3: CASSHPLAGFSYEQYF